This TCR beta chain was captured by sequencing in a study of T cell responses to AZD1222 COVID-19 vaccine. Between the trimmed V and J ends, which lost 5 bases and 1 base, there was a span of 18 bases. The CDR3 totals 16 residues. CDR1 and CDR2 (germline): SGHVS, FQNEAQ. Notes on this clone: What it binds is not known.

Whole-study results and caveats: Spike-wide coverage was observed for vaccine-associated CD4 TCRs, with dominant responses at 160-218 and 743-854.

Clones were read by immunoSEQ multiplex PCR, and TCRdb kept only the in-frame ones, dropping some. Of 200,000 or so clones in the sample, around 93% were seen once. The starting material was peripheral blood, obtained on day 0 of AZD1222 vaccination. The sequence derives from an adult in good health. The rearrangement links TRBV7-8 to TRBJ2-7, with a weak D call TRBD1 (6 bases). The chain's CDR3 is CASSPRVRGRSYEQYF. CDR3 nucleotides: TGTGCCAGCAGCCCGCGCGTTAGGGGGAGATCCTACGAGCAGTACTTC.